The clone carrying this T cell receptor (beta chain) was seen repeatedly, ten times or more. Antigen: not known. This record comes from a study of molecular identifiers for immune sequencing clone quantification. Study-level information: In replicates, RNA from approximately 22,000 or 94,000 naive CD8 cells was split five ways, four sequenced. Study conclusions and caveats: Underestimation of highly expanded clone sizes could arise where identical TCR molecules share a barcode.

TCRdb re-called the PCR reads through MiXCR, storing one row per CDR3 protein. Of some 100,000 distinct CDR3 sequences in the sample, around 17% were seen once. Sorting was used to obtain naive CD8 T cells (CD8+CD4-CCR7+CD45RA+). Trimming left V 4 bases short and J 0 bases short, with 12 bases between. In germline, CDR1 is SGHTA, CDR2 FQGNSA. CDR3 length: 16 residues. V gene TRBV7-2 combines with J gene TRBJ1-4, with TRBD1 as a possible D gene (6 bases). Source material: naive CD8+ T cells from blood, with Jurkat cell RNA spiked in. This sample's subset: FACS-sorted CD8+CD4-CCR7+CD45RA+ naive T cells. The sequence came from a human donor in good health. Some libraries in this study had Jurkat cell RNA spiked in. CDR3 nucleotides: TGTGCCAGCAGCTCCTCACCAGGGGCAACTAATGAAAAACTGTTTTTT. It specifies CASSSSPGATNEKLFF.